Included here is one T cell receptor beta chain sequence, with context. A junction boundary mismatches the germline segment, possibly from a read error. This CDR3 comprises 15 residues. CDR1 KGHDR and CDR2 SFDVKD come from the germline V gene. Seattle's cohort entered during active infection and was followed longitudinally. Authors' processing steps: How many nucleated cells were present was estimated from reference gene primer amplification. Sequencing used immunoSEQ multiplex PCR; TCRdb keeps in-frame clones, though not all of them. The D gene and trimming were derived from the DNA, and the V and J assignments and clone size from that table. Of under 200,000 clones in the sample, more than 75% were seen once. The sample belongs to a study of blood T cell repertoires in COVID-19. The wider study: Sites across the United States, Italy and Spain contributed samples from acute and convalescent COVID-19. Nucleic acid was either cDNA or gDNA, and it came from T cells, B-cell-depleted T cells, or PBMCs.

The material sequenced was peripheral blood. This clonotype originated in a man in his sixties with COVID-19, enrolled during active disease. The rearrangement uses TRBV24-1 and TRBJ2-5; no firm D call. CDR3 in amino acids: CATSDLGSGQEAQYF. The CDR3, as DNA: TGTGCCACCAGTGATTTGGGGTCCGGTCAAGAGGCCCAGTACTTC.